This TCR beta chain was identified during a study of blood T cell repertoires in COVID-19. Sequencing was performed with immunoSEQ multiplex PCR; in TCRdb, only in-frame clones are kept and a portion is missing. The table has under 70,000 clones, about 89% seen once; the top ten hold approximately 7.6%. Germline CDR1 and CDR2: KGHDR and SFDVKD. This CDR3 contains 17 residues. Unmatched junction bases numbered 5, after V lost 4 bases and J lost 3 bases. The sequence was obtained from a woman aged 55-69 years with active or convalescent COVID-19. The rearrangement joins TRBV24-1 to TRBJ2-3, with TRBD2 matching over 14 bases. Sample: peripheral blood. The CDR3 DNA sequence: TGTGCCACCAGTGACCAGACTAGCGGGGGGGCAACAGATACGCAGTATTTT. Its protein product is CATSDQTSGGATDTQYF.